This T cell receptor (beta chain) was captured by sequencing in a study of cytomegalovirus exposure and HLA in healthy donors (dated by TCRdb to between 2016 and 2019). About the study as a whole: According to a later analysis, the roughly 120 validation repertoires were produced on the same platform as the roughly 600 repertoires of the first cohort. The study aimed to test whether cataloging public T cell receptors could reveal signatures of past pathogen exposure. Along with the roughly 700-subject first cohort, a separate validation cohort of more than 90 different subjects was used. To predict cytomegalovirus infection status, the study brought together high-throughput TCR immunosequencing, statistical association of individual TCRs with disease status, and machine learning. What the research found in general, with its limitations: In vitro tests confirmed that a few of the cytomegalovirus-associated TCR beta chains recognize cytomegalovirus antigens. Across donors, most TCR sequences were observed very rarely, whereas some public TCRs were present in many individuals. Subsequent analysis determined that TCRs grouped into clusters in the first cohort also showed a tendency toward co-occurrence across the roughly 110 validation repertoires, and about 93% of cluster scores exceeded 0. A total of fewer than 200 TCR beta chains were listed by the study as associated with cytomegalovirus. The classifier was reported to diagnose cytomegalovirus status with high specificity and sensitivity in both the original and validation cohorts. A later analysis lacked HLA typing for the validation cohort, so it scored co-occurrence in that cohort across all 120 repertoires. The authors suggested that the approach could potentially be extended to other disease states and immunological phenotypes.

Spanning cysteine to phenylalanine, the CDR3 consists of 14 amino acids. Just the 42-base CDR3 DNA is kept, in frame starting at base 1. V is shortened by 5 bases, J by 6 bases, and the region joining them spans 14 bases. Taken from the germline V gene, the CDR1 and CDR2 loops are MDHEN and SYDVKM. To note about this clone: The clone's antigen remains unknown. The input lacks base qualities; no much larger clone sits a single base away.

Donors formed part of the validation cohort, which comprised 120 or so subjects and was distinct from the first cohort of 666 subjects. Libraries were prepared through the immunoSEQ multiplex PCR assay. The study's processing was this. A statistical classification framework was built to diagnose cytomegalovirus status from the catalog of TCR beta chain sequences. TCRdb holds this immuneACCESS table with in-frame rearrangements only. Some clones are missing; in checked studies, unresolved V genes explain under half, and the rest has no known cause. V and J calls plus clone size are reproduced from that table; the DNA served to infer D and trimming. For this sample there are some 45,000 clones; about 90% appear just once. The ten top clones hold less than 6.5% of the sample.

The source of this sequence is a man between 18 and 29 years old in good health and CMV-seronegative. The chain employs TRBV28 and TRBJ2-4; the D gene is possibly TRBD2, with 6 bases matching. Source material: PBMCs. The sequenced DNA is TGTGCCAGCAGTATGCCCGGGGGACTAAACATTCAGTACTTC. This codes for CASSMPGGLNIQYF.